The next 12 T cell receptor beta chains were all read from a single sample in a study of PD-1 blockade in classical Hodgkin lymphoma. The time point was: cycle 4 day 1 (C4D1), after more than five weeks of nivolumab. Following autologous stem cell transplantation, relapse occurred in every patient, and exposure to brentuximab vedotin varied. Thawed PBMCs were subjected to magnetic negative selection, which yielded isolated CD8+ T cells. This table comes from immunoSEQ multiplex PCR, and its TCRdb copy is limited to in-frame clones, with some not included. The sample shows some 15,000 clones, around 90% of them seen only once. Sequenced here: CD8+ T cells from blood, sampled before the fourth cycle of nivolumab. The origin of the receptors is a human donor with classical Hodgkin lymphoma.

This clone was seen a single time. The chain uses TRBV27 and TRBJ2-1; TRBD2 agrees at 13 bases. The CDR3 sequence is 16 residues long. J lost 5 bases, V lost 5 bases, and 6 bases had no gene match. Germline values: CDR1 MNHEY, CDR2 SMNVEV (reference sequence). Here the CDR3 DNA reads TGTGCCAGCAGTCCGAGGACTAGCGGGAGAAACAATGAGCAGTTCTTC. As protein: CASSPRTSGRNNEQFF.

This clone was picked up one time. This chain joins TRBV29-1 and TRBJ2-7; D is uncertain. CDR3 length: 13 amino acids. The V end lost 0 bases, the J end lost 1 base, and 7 bases lay between the germline ends. Germline values: CDR1 SQVTM, CDR2 ANQGSEA. The CDR3: CSVEDSHSYEQYF. CDR3 sequence (DNA): TGCAGCGTTGAAGACTCACATTCCTACGAGCAGTACTTC.

This clone was detected only once. The chain carries TRBV28 and TRBJ2-7; D may be TRBD2 (5 bases). In germline, CDR1 is MDHEN, CDR2 SYDVKM. V was trimmed by 2 bases and J by 5 bases, leaving 7 bases between them. The CDR3 spans 12 residues. CDR3 in amino acids: CASSLGSNEQYF. Here the CDR3 DNA reads TGTGCCAGCAGTTTAGGGAGCAACGAGCAGTACTTC.

The chain combines TRBV27 with TRBJ2-7, with TRBD1 as a possible D gene (6 bases). CDR3 length: 13 amino acids. Trimming left V 3 bases short and J 5 bases short, with 11 bases between. Germline V CDR1 and CDR2: MNHEY, SMNVEV (reference sequence). The CDR3 coding sequence is TGTGCCAGCAGTTTGGTACAGGGACACGAGCAGTACTTC. Translated, it gives CASSLVQGHEQYF.

The V and J genes are TRBV7-9 and TRBJ2-1; a possible D gene is TRBD1 (6 bases). V was cut by 1 base and J by 8 bases, with 6 bases left in between. The CDR3 has 12 residues. Germline loops: CDR1 SEHNR, CDR2 FQNEAQ (reference sequence). CDR3 in amino acids: CASSLEGDEQFF. In nucleotides, the CDR3 is TGTGCCAGCAGCTTAGAGGGGGATGAGCAGTTCTTC. Supplemented by reference TRBV7-9 and TRBJ2-1, the full variable domain reads DTGVSQNPRHKITKRGQNVTFRCDPISEHNRLYWYRQTLGQGPEFLTYFQNEAQLEKSRLLSDRFSAERPKGSFSTLEIQRTEQGDSAMYLCASSLEGDEQFFGPGTRLTVL.

V and J are TRBV5-1 and TRBJ2-3; 7 nucleotides align to TRBD1. The V and J ends lost 0 bases and 0 bases, in that order; junction bases with no gene match: 10. CDR1 and CDR2 (germline): SGHRS, YFSETQ. The CDR3 has 18 amino acids. The CDR3 sequence is CASSLGRGIITSTDTQYF. The CDR3 DNA follows: TGCGCCAGCAGCTTGGGCAGGGGGATAATCACTAGCACAGATACGCAGTATTTT.

The J gene is TRBJ1-1, the V gene TRBV28, with no clear D. Trimming removed 2 bases at V and 3 bases at J, with 7 bases between. The CDR3 has 13 residues. Germline V gives CDR1 MDHEN, CDR2 SYDVKM. CDR3 sequence reads: CASSLGQYTEAFF. The DNA of the CDR3 is TGTGCCAGCAGTTTAGGGCAGTACACTGAAGCTTTCTTT. The full variable domain, its missing parts supplied by reference TRBV28 and TRBJ1-1, is DVKVTQSSRYLVKRTGEKVFLECVQDMDHENMFWYRQDPGLGLRLIYFSYDVKMKEKGDIPEGYSVSREKKERFSLILESASTNQTSMYLCASSLGQYTEAFFGQGTRLTVV.

In its sample, this clone was seen once. This chain links TRBV7-9 with TRBJ2-7; maybe TRBD1 (5 bases). Between the trimmed V and J ends, which lost 3 bases and 4 bases, there was a span of 13 bases. CDR3 size: 14 residues. Germline V gives CDR1 SEHNR, CDR2 FQNEAQ (reference sequence). The CDR3 protein is CASSFSQGNYEQYF. The CDR3 DNA sequence: TGTGCCAGCAGCTTTAGTCAGGGCAATTACGAGCAGTACTTC.

The V call is TRBV28, the J call TRBJ1-4; TRBD1 might be the D (6 bases). This CDR3 spans 14 amino acids. Trimming removed 7 bases from V and 6 bases from J, with 15 bases in between. Germline CDR1 reads MDHEN; CDR2 reads SYDVKM. The CDR3 sequence: CASTPDRFDEKLFF. The CDR3 DNA reads TGTGCCAGCACCCCCGACAGGTTTGATGAAAAACTGTTTTTT.

The chain links TRBV19 to TRBJ2-7, with 7 bases aligning to TRBD2. With 1 base clipped from V and 4 bases from J, the junction kept 7 bases outside the gene matches. This CDR3 has 15 residues. CDR1 and CDR2 (germline): LNHDA, SQIVND (reference sequence). CDR3 sequence: CASSIAGGLWYEQYF. For the CDR3, the DNA is TGTGCCAGTAGTATAGCGGGGGGACTTTGGTACGAGCAGTACTTC.

Concerning this clone itself: Compared with germline, one end of the junction differs, possibly owing to a read error. The chain uses TRBV6-1 and TRBJ1-1, with 10 bases matching TRBD1. There are 13 residues in the CDR3. Germline-derived CDR1 and CDR2 are MNHNS and SASEGT. CDR3 nucleotide sequence: TGTGCCAGCAGGTCGGGGACAGGGGCAAGTGGGGCTTTT. Its translation: CASRSGTGASGAF.

V usage is TRBV9 and J usage is TRBJ2-5, with 14 nucleotides matching TRBD2. Germline V gives CDR1 SGDLS, CDR2 YYNGEE. V was pared by 3 bases and J by 3 bases, with 4 bases of the junction left unmatched. The CDR3 has 16 residues. The CDR3 sequence is CASSARLAGGKETQYF. The CDR3 nucleotides are TGTGCCAGCAGCGCGAGACTAGCGGGGGGGAAAGAGACCCAGTACTTC.